This note documents a single T cell receptor beta chain sequence. The CDR3 contains 13 residues. Per the germline V gene, CDR1 is MNHEY and CDR2 is SVGAGI. V was shortened by 7 bases and J by 5 bases, with 14 bases between the two germline ends. The source of the sample is a study of radiation and T cells in renal cell carcinoma. Described time point: blood 2 weeks post-SBRT. Treatment of the sample: 15 Gy SBRT to primary tumor, nephrectomy 4 weeks later. The patient's renal cell carcinoma had clear cell pathology. Here immunoSEQ multiplex PCR was the method, and the copy in TCRdb shows in-frame clones only, minus some. The data contain 100,000 to 150,000 clones, around 82% of them seen just once; the ten biggest clones take up 5.8%.

The TCR originated in a middle-aged man with renal cell carcinoma. The sample here was blood, taken from a patient whose treatment included radiotherapy and nephrectomy. This chain uses TRBV6-5 with TRBJ1-1, with D uncertain. The CDR3 region is CASTPPSGTEAFF. CDR3 sequence (DNA): TGTGCCAGCACCCCTCCTTCTGGGACTGAAGCTTTCTTT.